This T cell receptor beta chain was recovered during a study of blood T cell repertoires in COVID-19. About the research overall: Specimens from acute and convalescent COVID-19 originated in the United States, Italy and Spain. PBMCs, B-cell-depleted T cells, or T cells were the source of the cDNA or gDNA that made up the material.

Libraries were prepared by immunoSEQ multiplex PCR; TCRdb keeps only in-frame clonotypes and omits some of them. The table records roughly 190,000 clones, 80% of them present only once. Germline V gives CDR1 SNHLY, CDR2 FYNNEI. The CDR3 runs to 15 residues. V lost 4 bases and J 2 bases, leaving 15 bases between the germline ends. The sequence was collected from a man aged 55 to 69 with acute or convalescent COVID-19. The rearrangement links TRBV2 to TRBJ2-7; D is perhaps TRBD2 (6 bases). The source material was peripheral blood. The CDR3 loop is CASSVIGGTAYEQYF. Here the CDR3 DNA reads TGTGCCAGCAGTGTCATTGGCGGGACCGCCTACGAGCAGTACTTC.